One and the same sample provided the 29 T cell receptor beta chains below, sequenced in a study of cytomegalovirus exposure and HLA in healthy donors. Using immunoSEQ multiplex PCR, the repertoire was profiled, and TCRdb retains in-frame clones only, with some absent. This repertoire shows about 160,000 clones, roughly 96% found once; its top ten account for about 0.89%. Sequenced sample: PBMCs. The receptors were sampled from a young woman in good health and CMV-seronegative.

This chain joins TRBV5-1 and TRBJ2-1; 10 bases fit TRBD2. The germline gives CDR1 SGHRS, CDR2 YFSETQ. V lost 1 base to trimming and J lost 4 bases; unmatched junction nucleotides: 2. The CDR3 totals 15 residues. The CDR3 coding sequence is TGCGCCAGCAGCTTGACTAGCGGGGAGTACAATGAGCAGTTCTTC. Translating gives CASSLTSGEYNEQFF.

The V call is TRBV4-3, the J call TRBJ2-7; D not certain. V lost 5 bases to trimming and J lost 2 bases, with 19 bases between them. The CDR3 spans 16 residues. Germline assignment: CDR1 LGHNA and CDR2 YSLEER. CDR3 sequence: CASSSYSTHDAYEQYF. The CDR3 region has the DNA TGCGCCAGCAGCAGCTATTCAACTCACGATGCCTACGAGCAGTACTTC.

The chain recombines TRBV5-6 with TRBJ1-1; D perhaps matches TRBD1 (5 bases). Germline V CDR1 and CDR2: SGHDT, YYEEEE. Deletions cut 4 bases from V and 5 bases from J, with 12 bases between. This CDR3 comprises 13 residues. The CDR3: CASSPDKETEAFF. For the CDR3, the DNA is TGTGCCAGCAGCCCGGACAAGGAGACTGAAGCTTTCTTT.

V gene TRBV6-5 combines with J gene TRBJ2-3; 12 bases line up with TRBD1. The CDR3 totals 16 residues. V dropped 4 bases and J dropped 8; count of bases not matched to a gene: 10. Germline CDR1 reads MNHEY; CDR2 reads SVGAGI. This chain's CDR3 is CASSSPGQGAVGTQYF. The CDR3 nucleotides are TGTGCCAGCAGTTCCCCGGGACAGGGGGCGGTTGGTACGCAGTATTTT.

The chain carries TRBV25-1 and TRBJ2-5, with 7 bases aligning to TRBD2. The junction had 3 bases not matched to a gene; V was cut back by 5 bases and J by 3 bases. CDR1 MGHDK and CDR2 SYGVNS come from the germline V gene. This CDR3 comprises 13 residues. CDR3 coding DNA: TGTGCCAGCAGTACGCGGGGGAAAGAGACCCAGTACTTC. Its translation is CASSTRGKETQYF.

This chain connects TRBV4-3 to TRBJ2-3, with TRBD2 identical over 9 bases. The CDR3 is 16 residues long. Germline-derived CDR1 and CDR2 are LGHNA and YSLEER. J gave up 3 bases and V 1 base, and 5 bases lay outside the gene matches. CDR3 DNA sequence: TGCGCCAGCAGCCAAGGTACAGCGGGGGGAACAGATACGCAGTATTTT. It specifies CASSQGTAGGTDTQYF.

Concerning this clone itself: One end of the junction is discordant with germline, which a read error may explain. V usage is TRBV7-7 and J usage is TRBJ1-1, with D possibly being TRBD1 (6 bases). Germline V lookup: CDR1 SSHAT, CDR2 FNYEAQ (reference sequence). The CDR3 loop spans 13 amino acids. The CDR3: CASSAGQWDEAFF. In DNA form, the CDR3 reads TGTGCTAGCAGCGCTGGACAGTGGGATGAAGCTTTCTTT.

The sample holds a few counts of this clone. The CDR3 DNA follows: TGTGCCAGCAGCTCCTCTACGGGGTTGGGAGAGACCCAGTACTTC. Residues: CASSSSTGLGETQYF. V is TRBV7-6 and J is TRBJ2-5, with a tentative D call TRBD2 (5 bases). CDR1 is SGHVS, CDR2 FNYEAQ, per germline. V was cut by 4 bases and J by 4 bases, with 16 bases left in between. CDR3 length equals 15 residues.

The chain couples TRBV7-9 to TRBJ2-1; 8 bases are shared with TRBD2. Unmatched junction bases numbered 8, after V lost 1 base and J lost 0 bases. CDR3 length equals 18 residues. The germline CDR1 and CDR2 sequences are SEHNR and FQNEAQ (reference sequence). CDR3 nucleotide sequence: TGTGCCAGCAGCTTAGATCGTCGGCGGGGGGACTCCTACAATGAGCAGTTCTTC. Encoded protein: CASSLDRRRGDSYNEQFF.

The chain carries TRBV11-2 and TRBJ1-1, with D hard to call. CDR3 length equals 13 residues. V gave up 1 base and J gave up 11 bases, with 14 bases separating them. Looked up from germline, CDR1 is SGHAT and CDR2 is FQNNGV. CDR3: CASSLAPSLQAFF. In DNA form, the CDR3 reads TGTGCCAGCAGCTTAGCCCCCTCCTTGCAGGCTTTCTTT.

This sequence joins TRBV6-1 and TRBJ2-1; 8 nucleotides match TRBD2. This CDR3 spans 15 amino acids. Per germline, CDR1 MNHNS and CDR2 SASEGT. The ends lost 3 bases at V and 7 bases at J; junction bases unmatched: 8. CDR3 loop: CASSEDGGVKNEQFF. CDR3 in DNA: TGTGCCAGCAGTGAGGACGGGGGGGTCAAAAATGAGCAGTTCTTC.

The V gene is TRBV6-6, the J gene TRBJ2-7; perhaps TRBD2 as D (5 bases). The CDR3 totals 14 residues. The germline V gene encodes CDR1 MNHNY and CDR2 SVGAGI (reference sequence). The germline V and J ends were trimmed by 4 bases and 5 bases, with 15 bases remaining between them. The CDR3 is CASSFDPRVDEQYF. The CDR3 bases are TGTGCCAGCAGTTTCGACCCGCGGGTCGACGAGCAGTACTTC.

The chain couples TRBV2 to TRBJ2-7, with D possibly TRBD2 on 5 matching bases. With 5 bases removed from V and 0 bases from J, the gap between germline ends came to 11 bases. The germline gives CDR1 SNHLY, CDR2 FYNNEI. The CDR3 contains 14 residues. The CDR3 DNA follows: TGTGCCAGCAGTCGACCCGGGGACTCCTACGAGCAGTACTTC. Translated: CASSRPGDSYEQYF.

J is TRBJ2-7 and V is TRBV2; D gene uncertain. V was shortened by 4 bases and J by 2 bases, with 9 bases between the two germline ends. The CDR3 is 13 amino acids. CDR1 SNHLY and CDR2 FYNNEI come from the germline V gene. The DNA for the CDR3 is TGTGCCAGCAGTGTTCTTACAACCTACGAGCAGTACTTC. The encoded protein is CASSVLTTYEQYF.

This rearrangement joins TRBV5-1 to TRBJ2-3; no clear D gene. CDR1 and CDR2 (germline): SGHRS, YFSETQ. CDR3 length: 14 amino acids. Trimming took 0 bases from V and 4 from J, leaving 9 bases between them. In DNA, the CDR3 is TGCGCCAGCAGCTTGGTTCCCCAGGCAGATACGCAGTATTTT. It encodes CASSLVPQADTQYF.

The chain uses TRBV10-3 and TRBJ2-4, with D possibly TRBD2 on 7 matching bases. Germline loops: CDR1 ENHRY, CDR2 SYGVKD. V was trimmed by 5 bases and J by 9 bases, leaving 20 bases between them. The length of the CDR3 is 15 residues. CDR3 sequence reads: CAISSGAGDEAIQYF. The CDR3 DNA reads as TGTGCCATCAGTTCAGGGGCGGGGGATGAGGCCATTCAGTACTTC.

The CDR3 is CASSDVGQGAGETQYF. In DNA form, the CDR3 reads TGTGCCAGCAGTGACGTGGGACAGGGGGCCGGGGAGACCCAGTACTTC. The chain joins TRBV6-1 to TRBJ2-5, with 12 positions matching TRBD1. Trimming took 3 bases from V and 5 from J; bases not matched to a gene: 7. This CDR3 is 16 amino acids long. Germline loops: CDR1 MNHNS, CDR2 SASEGT.

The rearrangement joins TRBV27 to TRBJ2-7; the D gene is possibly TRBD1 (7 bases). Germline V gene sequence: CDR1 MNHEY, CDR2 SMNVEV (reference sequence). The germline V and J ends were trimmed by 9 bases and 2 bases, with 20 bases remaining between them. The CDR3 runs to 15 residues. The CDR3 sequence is CASSDRPGVTYEQYF. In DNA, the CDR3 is TGTGCCAGTTCGGACAGGCCGGGGGTAACCTACGAGCAGTACTTC.

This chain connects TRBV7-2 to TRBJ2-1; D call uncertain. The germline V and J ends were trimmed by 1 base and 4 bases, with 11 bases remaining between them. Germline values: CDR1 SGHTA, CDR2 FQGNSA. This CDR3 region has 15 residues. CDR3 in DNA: TGTGCCAGCAGCTTAGGACTTGCCCGGTACAATGAGCAGTTCTTC. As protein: CASSLGLARYNEQFF. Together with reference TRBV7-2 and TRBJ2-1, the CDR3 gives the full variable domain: GAGVSQSPSNKVTEKGKDVELRCDPISGHTALYWYRQSLGQGLEFLIYFQGNSAPDKSGLPSDRFSAERTGGSVSTLTIQRTQQEDSAVYLCASSLGLARYNEQFFGPGTRLTVL.

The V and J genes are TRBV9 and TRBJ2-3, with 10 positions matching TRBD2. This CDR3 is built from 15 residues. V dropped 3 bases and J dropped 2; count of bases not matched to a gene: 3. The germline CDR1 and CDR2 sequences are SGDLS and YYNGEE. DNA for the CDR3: TGTGCCAGCAGCGCTAGCGGGGGACCCACAGATACGCAGTATTTT. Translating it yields CASSASGGPTDTQYF.

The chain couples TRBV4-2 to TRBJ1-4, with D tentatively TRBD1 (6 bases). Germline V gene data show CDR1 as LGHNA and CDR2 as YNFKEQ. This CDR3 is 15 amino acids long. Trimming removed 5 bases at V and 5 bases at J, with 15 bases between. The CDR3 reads CASSYLQGTNEKLFF. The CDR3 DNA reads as TGTGCCAGCAGCTACTTACAGGGAACAAATGAAAAACTGTTTTTT.

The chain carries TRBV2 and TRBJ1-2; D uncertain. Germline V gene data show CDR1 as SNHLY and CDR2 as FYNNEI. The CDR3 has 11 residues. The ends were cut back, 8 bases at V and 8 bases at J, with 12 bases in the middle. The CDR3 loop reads CASWLAWGYTF. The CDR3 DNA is TGTGCCAGCTGGCTGGCCTGGGGCTACACCTTC.

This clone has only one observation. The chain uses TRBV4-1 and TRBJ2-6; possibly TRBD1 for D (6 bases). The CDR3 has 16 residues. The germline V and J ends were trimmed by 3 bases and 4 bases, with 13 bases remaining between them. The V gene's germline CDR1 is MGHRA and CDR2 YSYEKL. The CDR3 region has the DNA TGCGCCAGCAGCCAGGGTCATGGGGGCGGGGCCAACGTCCTGACTTTC. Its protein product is CASSQGHGGGANVLTF.

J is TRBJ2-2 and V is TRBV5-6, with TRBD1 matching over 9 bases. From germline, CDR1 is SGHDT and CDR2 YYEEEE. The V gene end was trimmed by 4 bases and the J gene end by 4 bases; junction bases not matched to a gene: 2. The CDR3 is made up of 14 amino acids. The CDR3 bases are TGTGCCAGCAGCGAGACAGGGGGCACCGGGGAGCTGTTTTTT. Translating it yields CASSETGGTGELFF.

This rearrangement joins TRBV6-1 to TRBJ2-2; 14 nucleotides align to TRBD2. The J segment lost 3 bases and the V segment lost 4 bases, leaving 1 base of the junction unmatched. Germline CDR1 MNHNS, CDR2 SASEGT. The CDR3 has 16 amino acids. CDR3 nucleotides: TGTGCCAGCAGTGGACTAGCGGGGGGGCACACCGGGGAGCTGTTTTTT. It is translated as CASSGLAGGHTGELFF.

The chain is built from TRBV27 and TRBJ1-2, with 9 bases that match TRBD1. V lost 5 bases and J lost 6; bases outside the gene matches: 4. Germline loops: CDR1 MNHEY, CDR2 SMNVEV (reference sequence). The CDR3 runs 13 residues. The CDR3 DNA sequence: TGTGCCAGCAGTCCCTGGACAGGGGATGGCTACACCTTC. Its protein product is CASSPWTGDGYTF.

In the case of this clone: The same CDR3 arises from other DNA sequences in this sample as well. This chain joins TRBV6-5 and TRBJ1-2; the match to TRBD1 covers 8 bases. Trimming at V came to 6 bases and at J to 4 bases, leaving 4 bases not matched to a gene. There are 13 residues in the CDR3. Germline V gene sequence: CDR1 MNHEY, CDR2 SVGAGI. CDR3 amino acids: CASSPDRGYGYTF. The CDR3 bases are TGTGCCAGCAGCCCCGACAGGGGCTATGGCTACACCTTC.

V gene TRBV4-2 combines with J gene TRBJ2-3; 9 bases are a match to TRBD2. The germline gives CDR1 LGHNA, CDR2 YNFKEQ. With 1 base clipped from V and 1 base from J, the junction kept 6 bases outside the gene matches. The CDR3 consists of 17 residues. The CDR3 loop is CASSQALAGDRTDTQYF. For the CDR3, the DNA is TGTGCCAGCAGCCAAGCACTAGCGGGCGATCGCACAGATACGCAGTATTTT.

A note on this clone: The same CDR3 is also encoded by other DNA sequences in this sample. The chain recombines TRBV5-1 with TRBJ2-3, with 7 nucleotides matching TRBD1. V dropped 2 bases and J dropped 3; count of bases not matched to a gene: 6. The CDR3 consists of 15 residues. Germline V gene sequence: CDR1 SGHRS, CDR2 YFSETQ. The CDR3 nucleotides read TGCGCCAGCAGCTTAGTAGGGGGCGGGACAGATACGCAGTATTTT. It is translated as CASSLVGGGTDTQYF.